The 5 T cell receptor beta chains below come from one sample, sequenced in a study of glioma-infiltrating T cells. The iRepertoire nested amplicon-rescue multiplex PCR amplified TCR alpha and beta CDR3s from RNA. From the multiplex PCR reads, TCRdb called clonotypes with MiXCR, one entry per CDR3 protein. There are roughly 120,000 distinct CDR3 sequences in the sample; less than 30% occur only once, and over 12% lies in the top ten. Sequencing input: glioma tissue, nonneoplastic brain tissue, or PBMCs (not recorded which). All receptors come from a human donor with low-grade glioma or glioblastoma, undergoing nonglioma brain surgery, or in good health (not recorded which).

At least ten counts were recorded for this clonotype. The rearrangement uses TRBV7-2 and TRBJ2-7; the D is unclear. The CDR3 contains 11 residues. The germline V gene has CDR1 SGHTA and CDR2 FQGNSA. The V gene lost 5 bases and the J gene lost 5 bases, with 7 bases spanning the gap. The CDR3 region has the DNA TGTGCCAGCAGCCCCCTGGACGAGCAGTACTTC. Its translation is CASSPLDEQYF.

This clonotype appeared many times. The CDR3 DNA sequence: TGCGCCAGCAGCTTGGTTGTCGCCGAGGCGACCCAGTACTTC. As protein: CASSLVVAEATQYF. This chain links TRBV5-1 with TRBJ2-5; D not certain. This CDR3 contains 14 residues. Germline V gene data show CDR1 as SGHRS and CDR2 as YFSETQ. V lost 0 bases and J 7 bases, leaving 13 bases between the germline ends.

V gene TRBV12-3 or TRBV12-4 combines with J gene TRBJ1-5; D is unclear. This CDR3 contains 14 residues. V was shortened by 2 bases and J by 3 bases, with 8 bases between the two germline ends. The CDR3 bases are TGTGCCAGCAGTTTAAATGACATCAATCAGCCCCAGCATTTT. As protein: CASSLNDINQPQHF.

The table lists this clonotype with many counts. The V call is TRBV29-1, the J call TRBJ2-3, with TRBD2 matching 10 bases. The CDR3 is 13 amino acids. Unmatched junction bases numbered 4, after V lost 7 bases and J lost 3 bases. Germline CDR1 and CDR2: SQVTM and ANQGSEA. This chain's CDR3 is CSALAGETDTQYF. The CDR3 region has the DNA TGCAGCGCCCTAGCGGGAGAGACAGATACGCAGTATTTT.

This clonotype was recorded at least ten times. The DNA for the CDR3 is TGCGCCAGCAGCCAACGTCCGTCAAGGGTCGATTCTCATGGCTACACCTTC. It translates to CASSQRPSRVDSHGYTF. The chain uses TRBV4-1 and TRBJ1-2; D is uncertain. Trimming cost V 2 bases and J 6 bases, with 22 bases left between them. From germline, CDR1 is MGHRA and CDR2 YSYEKL. The CDR3 is made up of 17 amino acids.